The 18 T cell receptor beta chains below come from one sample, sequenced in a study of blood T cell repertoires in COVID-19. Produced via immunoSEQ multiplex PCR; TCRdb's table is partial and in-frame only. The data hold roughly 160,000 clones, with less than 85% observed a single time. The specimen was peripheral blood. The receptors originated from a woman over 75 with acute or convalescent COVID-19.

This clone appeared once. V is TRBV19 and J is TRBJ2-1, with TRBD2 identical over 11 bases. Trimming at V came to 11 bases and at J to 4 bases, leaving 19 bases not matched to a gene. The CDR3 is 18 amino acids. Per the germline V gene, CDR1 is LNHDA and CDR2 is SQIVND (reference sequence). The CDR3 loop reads CAASRGLAGGDLYNEQFF. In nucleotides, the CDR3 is TGTGCCGCATCACGGGGGCTAGCGGGAGGCGACTTATACAATGAGCAGTTCTTC.

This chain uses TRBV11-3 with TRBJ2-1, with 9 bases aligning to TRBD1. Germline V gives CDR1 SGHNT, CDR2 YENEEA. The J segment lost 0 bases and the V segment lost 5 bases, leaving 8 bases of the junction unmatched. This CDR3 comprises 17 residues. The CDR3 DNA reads TGTGCCAGCAGCGGACAGGGGCCACACAGCTCCTACAATGAGCAGTTCTTC. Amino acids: CASSGQGPHSSYNEQFF.

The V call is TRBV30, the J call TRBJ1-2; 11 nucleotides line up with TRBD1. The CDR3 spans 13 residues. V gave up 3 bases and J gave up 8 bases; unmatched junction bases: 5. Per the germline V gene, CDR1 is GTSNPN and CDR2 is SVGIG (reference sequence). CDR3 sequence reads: CAWRGTGGRGYTF. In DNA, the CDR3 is TGTGCCTGGAGGGGGACAGGGGGTCGGGGCTACACCTTC. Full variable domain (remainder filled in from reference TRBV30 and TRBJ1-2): SQTIHQWPATLVQPVGSPLSLECTVEGTSNPNLYWYRQAAGRGLQLLFYSVGIGQISSEVPQNLSASRPQDRQFILSSKKLLLSDSGFYLCAWRGTGGRGYTFGSGTRLTVV.

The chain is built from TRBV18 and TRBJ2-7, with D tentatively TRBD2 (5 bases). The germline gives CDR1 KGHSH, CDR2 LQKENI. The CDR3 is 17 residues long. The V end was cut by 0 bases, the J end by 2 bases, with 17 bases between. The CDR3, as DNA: TGTGCCAGCTCACCACCGGTCTTAACACCCGGGGCCTACGAGCAGTACTTC. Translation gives CASSPPVLTPGAYEQYF. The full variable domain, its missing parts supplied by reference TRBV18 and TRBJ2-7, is NAGVMQNPRHLVRRRGQEARLRCSPMKGHSHVYWYRQLPEEGLKFMVYLQKENIIDESGMPKERFSAEFPKEGPSILRIQQVVRGDSAAYFCASSPPVLTPGAYEQYFGPGTRLTVT.

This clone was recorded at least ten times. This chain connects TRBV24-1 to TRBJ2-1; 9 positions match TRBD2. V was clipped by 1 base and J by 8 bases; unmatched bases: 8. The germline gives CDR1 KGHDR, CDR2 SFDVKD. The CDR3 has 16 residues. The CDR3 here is CATSDLAAGGPYEQFF. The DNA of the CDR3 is TGTGCCACCAGTGATTTAGCTGCGGGAGGGCCTTATGAGCAGTTCTTC.

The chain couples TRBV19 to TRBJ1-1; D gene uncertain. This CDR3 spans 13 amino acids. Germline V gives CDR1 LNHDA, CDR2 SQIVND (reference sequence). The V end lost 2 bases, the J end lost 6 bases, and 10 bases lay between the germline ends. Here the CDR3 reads CASSISGIAEAFF. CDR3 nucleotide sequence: TGTGCCAGTAGTATATCAGGTATCGCTGAAGCTTTCTTT.

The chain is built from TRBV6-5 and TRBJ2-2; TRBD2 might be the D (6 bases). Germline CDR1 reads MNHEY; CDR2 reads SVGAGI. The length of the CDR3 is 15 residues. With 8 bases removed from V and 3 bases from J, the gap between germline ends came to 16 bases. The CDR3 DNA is TGTGCCAGCCAGGGCGGGGCCCCGTACACCGGGGAGCTGTTTTTT. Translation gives CASQGGAPYTGELFF.

The CDR3 sequence is CASSTPDQGYGLTFGYTF. CDR3 coding DNA: TGTGCCAGCAGCACACCAGACCAGGGTTACGGACTAACTTTTGGCTACACCTTC. The gene calls are TRBV5-6 and TRBJ1-2; weak D call: TRBD1 (5 bases). Germline assignment: CDR1 SGHDT and CDR2 YYEEEE. CDR3 length: 18 residues. V dropped 4 bases and J dropped 7 bases, with 29 bases sitting between them. Full variable domain (remainder filled in from reference TRBV5-6 and TRBJ1-2): DAGVTQSPTHLIKTRGQQVTLRCSPKSGHDTVSWYQQALGQGPQFIFQYYEEEERQRGNFPDRFSGHQFPNYSSELNVNALLLGDSALYLCASSTPDQGYGLTFGYTFGSGTRLTVV.

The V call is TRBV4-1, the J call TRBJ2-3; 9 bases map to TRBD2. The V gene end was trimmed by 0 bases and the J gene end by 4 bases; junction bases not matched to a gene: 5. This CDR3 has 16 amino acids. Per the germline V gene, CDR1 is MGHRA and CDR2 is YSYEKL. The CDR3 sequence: CASSQDPAGGADTQYF. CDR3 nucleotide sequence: TGCGCCAGCAGCCAAGATCCGGCGGGAGGGGCAGATACGCAGTATTTT.

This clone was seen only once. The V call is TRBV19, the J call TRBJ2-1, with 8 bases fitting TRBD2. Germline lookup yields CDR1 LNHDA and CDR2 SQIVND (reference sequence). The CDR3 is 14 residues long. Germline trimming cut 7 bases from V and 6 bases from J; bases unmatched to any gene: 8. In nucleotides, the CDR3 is TGTGCCAGTACTTTTGCGGGAGGTGGCAATGAGCAGTTCTTC. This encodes CASTFAGGGNEQFF.

CDR3 region: CASSNAISGVDQPQHF. In DNA form, the CDR3 reads TGTGCCAGCAGCAACGCTATTTCAGGGGTCGATCAGCCCCAGCATTTT. The chain recombines TRBV7-2 with TRBJ1-5, with D possibly matching TRBD1 (6 bases). The CDR3 has 16 residues. The germline V and J ends were trimmed by 5 bases and 5 bases, with 19 bases remaining between them. Germline V gene sequence: CDR1 SGHTA, CDR2 FQGNSA.

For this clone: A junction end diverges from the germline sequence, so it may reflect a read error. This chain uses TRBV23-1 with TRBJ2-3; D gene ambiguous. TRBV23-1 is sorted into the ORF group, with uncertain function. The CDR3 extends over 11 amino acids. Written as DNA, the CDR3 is TGCGCCAGCAGTCAATTCGCCAGAAGTTTTTTT. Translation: CASSQFARSFF.

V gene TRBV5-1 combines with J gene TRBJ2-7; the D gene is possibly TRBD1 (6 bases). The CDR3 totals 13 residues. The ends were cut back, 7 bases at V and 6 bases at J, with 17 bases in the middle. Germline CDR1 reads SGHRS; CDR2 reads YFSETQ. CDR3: CASCRDTEGEQYF. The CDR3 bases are TGCGCCAGCTGCCGGGACACGGAAGGCGAGCAGTACTTC.

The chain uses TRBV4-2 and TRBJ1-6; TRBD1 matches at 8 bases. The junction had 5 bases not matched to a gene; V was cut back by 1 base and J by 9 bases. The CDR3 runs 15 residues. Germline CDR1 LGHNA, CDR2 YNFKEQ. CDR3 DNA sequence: TGTGCCAGCAGCCAAGCGTGGGACAGGTCTTCACCCCTCCACTTT. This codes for CASSQAWDRSSPLHF.

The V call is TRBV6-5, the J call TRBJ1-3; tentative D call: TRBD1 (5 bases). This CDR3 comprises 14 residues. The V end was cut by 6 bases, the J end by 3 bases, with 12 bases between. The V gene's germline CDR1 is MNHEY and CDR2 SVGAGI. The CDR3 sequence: CASRDDRIGNTIYF. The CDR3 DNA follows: TGTGCCAGCAGAGACGACAGAATTGGAAACACCATATATTTT.

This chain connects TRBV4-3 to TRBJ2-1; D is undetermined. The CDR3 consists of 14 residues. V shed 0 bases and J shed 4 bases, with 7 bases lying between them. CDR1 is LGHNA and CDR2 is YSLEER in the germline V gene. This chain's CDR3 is CASSQDRSYNEQFF. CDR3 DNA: TGCGCCAGCAGCCAAGACCGGAGTTACAATGAGCAGTTCTTC.

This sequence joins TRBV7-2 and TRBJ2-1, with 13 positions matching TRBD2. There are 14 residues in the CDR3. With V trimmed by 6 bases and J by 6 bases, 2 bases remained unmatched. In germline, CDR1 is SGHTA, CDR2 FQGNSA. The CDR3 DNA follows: TGTGCCAGCAGGACTAGCGGGAGGACCAATGAGCAGTTCTTC. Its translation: CASRTSGRTNEQFF.

The CDR3 region has the DNA TGTGCCAGCAGTTATTCAGATCAGCCCCAGCATTTT. Its translation: CASSYSDQPQHF. The chain has TRBV28 and TRBJ1-5; D not certain. The CDR3 extends over 12 amino acids. V lost 4 bases and J 5 bases, leaving 6 bases between the germline ends. The germline V gene encodes CDR1 MDHEN and CDR2 SYDVKM. Combining the CDR3 with reference TRBV28 and TRBJ1-5 gives the whole variable domain DVKVTQSSRYLVKRTGEKVFLECVQDMDHENMFWYRQDPGLGLRLIYFSYDVKMKEKGDIPEGYSVSREKKERFSLILESASTNQTSMYLCASSYSDQPQHFGDGTRLSIL.